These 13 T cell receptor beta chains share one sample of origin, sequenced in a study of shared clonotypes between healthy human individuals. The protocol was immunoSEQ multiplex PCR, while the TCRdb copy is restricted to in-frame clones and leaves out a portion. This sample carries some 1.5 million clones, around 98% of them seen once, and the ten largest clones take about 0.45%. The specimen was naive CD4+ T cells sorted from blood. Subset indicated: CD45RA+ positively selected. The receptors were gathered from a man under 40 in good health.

In DNA form, the CDR3 reads TGTGCCAGCAGCTTGGGTCAGGGAGATCAGCCCCAGCATTTT. Its protein is CASSLGQGDQPQHF. The chain links TRBV5-6 to TRBJ1-5; D possibly corresponds to TRBD1 (5 bases). The CDR3 runs 14 residues. Trimming removed 0 bases at V and 5 bases at J, with 9 bases between. From germline, CDR1 is SGHDT and CDR2 YYEEEE.

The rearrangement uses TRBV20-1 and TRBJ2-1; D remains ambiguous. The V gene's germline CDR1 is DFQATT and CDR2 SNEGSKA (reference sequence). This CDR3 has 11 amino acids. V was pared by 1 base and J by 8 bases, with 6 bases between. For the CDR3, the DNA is TGCAGTGCTAGAGTAATCCATGAGCAGTTCTTC. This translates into CSARVIHEQFF.

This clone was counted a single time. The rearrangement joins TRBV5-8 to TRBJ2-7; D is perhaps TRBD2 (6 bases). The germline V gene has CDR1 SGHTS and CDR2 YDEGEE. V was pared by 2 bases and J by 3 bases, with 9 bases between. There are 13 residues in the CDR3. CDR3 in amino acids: CASSLRLVYEQYF. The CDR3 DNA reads TGTGCCAGCAGCTTAAGACTAGTCTACGAGCAGTACTTC.

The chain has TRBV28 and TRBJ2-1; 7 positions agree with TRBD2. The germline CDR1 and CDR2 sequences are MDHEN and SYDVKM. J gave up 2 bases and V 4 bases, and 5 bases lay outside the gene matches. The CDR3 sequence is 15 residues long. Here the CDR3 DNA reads TGTGCCAGCAGTTCTGGGGGGGTGCCCTACAATGAGCAGTTCTTC. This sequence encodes CASSSGGVPYNEQFF.

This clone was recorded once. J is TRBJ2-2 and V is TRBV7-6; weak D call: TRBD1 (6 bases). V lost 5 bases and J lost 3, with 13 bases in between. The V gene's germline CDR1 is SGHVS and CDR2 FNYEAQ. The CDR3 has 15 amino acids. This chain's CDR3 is CASSPLTGYTGELFF. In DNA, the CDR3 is TGTGCCAGCAGCCCCCTCACAGGGTACACCGGGGAGCTGTTTTTT. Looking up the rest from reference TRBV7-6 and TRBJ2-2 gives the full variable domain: GAGVSQSPRYKVTKRGQDVALRCDPISGHVSLYWYRQALGQGPEFLTYFNYEAQQDKSGLPNDRFSAERPEGSISTLTIQRTEQRDSAMYRCASSPLTGYTGELFFGEGSRLTVL.

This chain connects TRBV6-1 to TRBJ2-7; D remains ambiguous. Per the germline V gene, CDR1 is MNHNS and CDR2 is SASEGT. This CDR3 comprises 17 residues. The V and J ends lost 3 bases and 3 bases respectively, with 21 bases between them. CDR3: CASSELPPGSPGYEQYF. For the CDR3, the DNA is TGTGCCAGCAGTGAGCTCCCCCCCGGGTCCCCAGGCTACGAGCAGTACTTC.

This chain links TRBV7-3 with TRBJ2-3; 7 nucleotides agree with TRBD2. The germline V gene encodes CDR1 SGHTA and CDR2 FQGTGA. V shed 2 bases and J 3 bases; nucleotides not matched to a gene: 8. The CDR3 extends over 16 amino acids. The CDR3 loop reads CASSLGGRGYTDTQYF. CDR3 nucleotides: TGTGCCAGCAGCTTAGGCGGGAGAGGTTATACAGATACGCAGTATTTT.

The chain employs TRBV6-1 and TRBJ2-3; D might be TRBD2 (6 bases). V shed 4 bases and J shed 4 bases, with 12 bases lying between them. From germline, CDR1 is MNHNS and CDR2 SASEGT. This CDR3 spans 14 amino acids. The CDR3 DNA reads TGTGCCAGCAGTGTCGGGAGTGGACCAGATACGCAGTATTTT. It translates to CASSVGSGPDTQYF.

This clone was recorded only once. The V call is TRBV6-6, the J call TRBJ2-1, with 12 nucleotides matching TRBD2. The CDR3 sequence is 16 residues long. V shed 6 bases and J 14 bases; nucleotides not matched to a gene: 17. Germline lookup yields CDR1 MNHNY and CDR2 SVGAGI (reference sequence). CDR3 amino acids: CASSLPRLAGACRKFF. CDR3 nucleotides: TGTGCCAGCAGCTTACCCCGACTAGCGGGAGCCTGCAGGAAGTTCTTC.

In DNA form, the CDR3 reads TGTGCCAGCAGGGTTGGGACGGGGCTCTCTGGAAACACCATATATTTT. Translation: CASRVGTGLSGNTIYF. The rearrangement links TRBV2 to TRBJ1-3; possible D gene TRBD1, 5 bases. V was clipped by 6 bases and J by 0 bases, with 15 bases between them. This CDR3 has 16 amino acids. Germline CDR1 and CDR2: SNHLY and FYNNEI.

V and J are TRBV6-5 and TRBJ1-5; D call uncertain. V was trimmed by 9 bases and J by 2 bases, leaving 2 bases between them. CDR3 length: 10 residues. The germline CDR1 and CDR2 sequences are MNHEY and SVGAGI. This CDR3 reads CASGNQPQHF. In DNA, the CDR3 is TGTGCCAGTGGCAATCAGCCCCAGCATTTT.

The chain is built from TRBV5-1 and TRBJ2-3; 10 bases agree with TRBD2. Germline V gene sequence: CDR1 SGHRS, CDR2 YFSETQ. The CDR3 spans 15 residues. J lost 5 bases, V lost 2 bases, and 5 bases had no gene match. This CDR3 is CASSFSGRALDTQYF. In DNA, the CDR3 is TGCGCCAGCAGCTTCAGCGGGAGGGCCTTAGATACGCAGTATTTT.

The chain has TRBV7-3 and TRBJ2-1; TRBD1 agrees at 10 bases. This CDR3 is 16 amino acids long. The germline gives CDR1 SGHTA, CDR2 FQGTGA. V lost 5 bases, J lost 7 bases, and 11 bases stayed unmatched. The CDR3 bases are TGTGCCAGCAGCCTTAATTCCGGGACAGGGGTGAATGAGCAGTTCTTC. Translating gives CASSLNSGTGVNEQFF.